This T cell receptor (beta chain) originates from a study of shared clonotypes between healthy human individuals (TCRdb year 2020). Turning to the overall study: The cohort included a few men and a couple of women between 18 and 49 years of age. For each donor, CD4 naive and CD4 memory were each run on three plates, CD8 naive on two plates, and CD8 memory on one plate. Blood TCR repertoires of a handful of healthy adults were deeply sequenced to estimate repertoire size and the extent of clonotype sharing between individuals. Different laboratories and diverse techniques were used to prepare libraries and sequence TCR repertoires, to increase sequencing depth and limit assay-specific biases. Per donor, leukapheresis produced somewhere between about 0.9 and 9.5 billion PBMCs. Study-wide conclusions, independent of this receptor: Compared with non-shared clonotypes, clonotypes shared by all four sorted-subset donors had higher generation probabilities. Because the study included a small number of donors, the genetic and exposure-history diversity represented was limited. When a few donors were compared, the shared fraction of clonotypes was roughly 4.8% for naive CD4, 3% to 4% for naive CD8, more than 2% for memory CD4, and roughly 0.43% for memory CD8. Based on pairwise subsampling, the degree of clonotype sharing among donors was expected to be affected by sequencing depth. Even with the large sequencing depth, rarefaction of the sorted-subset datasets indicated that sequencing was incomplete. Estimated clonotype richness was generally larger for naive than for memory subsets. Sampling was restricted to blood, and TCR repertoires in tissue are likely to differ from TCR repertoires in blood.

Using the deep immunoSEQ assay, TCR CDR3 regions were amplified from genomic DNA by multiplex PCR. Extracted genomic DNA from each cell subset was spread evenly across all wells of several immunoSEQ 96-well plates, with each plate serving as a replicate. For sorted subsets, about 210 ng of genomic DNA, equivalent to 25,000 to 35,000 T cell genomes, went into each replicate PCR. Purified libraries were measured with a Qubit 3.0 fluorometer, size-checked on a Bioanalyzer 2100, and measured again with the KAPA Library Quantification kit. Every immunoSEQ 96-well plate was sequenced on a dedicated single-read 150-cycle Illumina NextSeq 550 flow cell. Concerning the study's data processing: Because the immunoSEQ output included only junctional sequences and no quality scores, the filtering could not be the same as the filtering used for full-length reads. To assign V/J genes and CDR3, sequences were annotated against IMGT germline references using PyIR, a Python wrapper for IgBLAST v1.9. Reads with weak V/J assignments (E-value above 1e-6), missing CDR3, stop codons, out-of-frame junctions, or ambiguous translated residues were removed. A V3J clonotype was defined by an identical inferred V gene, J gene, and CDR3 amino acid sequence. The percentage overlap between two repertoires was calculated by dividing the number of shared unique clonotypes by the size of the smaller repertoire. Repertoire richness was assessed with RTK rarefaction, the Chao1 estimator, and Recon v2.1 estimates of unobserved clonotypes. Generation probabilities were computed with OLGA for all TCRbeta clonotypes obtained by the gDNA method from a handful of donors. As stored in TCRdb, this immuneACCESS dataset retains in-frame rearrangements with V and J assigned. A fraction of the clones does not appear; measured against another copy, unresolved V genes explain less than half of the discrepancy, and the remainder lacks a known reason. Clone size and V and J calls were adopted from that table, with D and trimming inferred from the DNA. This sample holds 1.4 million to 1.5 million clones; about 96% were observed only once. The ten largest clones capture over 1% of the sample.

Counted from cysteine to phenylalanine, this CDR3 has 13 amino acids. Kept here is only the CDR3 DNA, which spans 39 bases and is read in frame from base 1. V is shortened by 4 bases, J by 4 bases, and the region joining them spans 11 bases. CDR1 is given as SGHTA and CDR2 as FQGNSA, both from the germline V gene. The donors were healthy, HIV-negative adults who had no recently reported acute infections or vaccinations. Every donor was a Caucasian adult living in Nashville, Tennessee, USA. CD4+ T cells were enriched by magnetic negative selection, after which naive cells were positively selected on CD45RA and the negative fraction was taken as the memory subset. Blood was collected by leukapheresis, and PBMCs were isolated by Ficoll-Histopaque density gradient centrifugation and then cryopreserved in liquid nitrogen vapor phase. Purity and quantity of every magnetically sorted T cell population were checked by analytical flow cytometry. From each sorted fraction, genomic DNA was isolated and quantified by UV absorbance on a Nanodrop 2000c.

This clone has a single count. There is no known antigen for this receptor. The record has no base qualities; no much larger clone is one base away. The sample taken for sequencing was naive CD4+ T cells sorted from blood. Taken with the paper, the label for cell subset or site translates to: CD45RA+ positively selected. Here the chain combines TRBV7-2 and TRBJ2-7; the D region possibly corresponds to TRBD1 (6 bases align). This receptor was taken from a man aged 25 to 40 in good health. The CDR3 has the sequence CASSYGQIYEQYF. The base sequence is TGTGCCAGCAGCTACGGACAGATATACGAGCAGTACTTC.